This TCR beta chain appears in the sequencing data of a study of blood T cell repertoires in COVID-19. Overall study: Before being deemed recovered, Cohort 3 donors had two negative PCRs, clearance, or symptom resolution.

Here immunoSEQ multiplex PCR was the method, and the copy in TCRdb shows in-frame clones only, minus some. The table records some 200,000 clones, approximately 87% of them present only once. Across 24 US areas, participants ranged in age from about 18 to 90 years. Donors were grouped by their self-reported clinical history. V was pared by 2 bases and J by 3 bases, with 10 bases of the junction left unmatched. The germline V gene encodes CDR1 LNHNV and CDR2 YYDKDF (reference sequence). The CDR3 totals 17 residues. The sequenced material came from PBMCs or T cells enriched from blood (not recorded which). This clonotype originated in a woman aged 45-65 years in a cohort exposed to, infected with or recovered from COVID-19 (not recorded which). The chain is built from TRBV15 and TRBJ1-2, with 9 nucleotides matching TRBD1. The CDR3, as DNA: TGTGCCACCAGCAGAACCGGGACAGGGAAATACCACTATGGCTACACCTTC. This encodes CATSRTGTGKYHYGYTF. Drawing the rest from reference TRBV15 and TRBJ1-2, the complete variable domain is DAMVIQNPRYQVTQFGKPVTLSCSQTLNHNVMYWYQQKSSQAPKLLFHYYDKDFNNEADTPDNFQSRRPNTSFCFLDIRSPGLGDTAMYLCATSRTGTGKYHYGYTFGSGTRLTVV.